Listed below are T cell receptor beta chains from one sample, sequenced in a study of response to subunit inactivated influenza vaccine. TCRdb reanalysed the RT-PCR reads using MiXCR and keeps one entry per CDR3 protein. Here the sample spans roughly 460,000 distinct CDR3 sequences, 10% to 11% being singletons. The sequencing used PBMCs from blood, collected roughly 47 days after vaccination. The receptors shown here come from a man aged 45-60 years who received an inactivated influenza vaccine. Each CDR3 is given with its conserved first and last residue. A D gene is named only where the DNA matches it firmly. Size tells how often a clone was seen (once, few, many) or the class of an expanded clone, and some rows leave it out.

V: TRBV7-7
J: TRBJ2-5
size: NA
D: TRBD2
CDR3: CASSLGDGTSAEEAQYF
DNA: TGTGCCAGCAGCTTAGGTGATGGGACTAGCGCAGAAGAGGCCCAGTACTTC

V: TRBV11-2
J: TRBJ2-3
size: NA
D: TRBD2
CDR3: CASGTSGRRDTQYF
DNA: TGTGCCAGCGGGACTAGCGGGAGGAGAGATACGCAGTATTTT

V: TRBV6-1
J: TRBJ1-5
size: NA
D: NA
CDR3: CASTDRRQPQHF
DNA: TGTGCCAGCACCGACCGGCGGCAGCCCCAGCATTTT

V: TRBV4-2
J: TRBJ2-5
size: NA
D: TRBD2
CDR3: CASSPTGTREETQYF
DNA: TGTGCCAGCAGTCCTACCGGGACTAGGGAAGAGACCCAGTACTTC

V: TRBV11-2
J: TRBJ2-1
size: few
D: NA
CDR3: CASSALGAQYNEQFF
DNA: TGTGCCAGCAGCGCGCTGGGGGCCCAGTACAATGAGCAGTTCTTC

V: TRBV4-3
J: TRBJ2-1
size: many
D: TRBD2
CDR3: CASSQAIAGGSYNEQFF
DNA: TGCGCCAGCAGCCAAGCGATAGCGGGAGGGTCCTACAATGAGCAGTTCTTC

V: TRBV7-2
J: TRBJ2-7
size: NA
D: TRBD2
CDR3: CASSKGLARESDYEQYF
DNA: TGTGCCAGCAGCAAGGGACTAGCCCGGGAAAGCGACTACGAGCAGTACTTC

V: TRBV7-9
J: TRBJ2-5
size: NA
D: NA
CDR3: CASSLGYRLQETQYF
DNA: TGTGCCAGCAGCTTAGGGTACCGGCTCCAAGAGACCCAGTACTTC

V: TRBV7-9
J: TRBJ2-7
size: NA
D: NA
CDR3: CASSLSGDRSYEQYF
DNA: TGTGCCAGCAGCTTATCGGGAGACCGATCCTACGAGCAGTACTTC

V: TRBV20-1
J: TRBJ2-7
size: NA
D: NA
CDR3: CSAREWGNPYEQHF
DNA: TGCAGTGCTAGAGAGTGGGGAAACCCCTACGAGCAGCACTTC

V: TRBV5-6
J: TRBJ2-1
size: few
D: NA
CDR3: CASSSGVLEQFF
DNA: TGTGCCAGCAGCTCCGGGGTGCTGGAGCAGTTCTTC

V: TRBV29-1
J: TRBJ2-3
size: NA
D: TRBD1
CDR3: CSVANTRDREGSTDTQYF
DNA: TGCAGCGTTGCCAATACCCGGGACAGGGAGGGGAGCACAGATACGCAGTATTTT

V: TRBV20-1
J: TRBJ2-5
size: few
D: NA
CDR3: CSARAGFQETQYF
DNA: TGCAGTGCCAGGGCGGGGTTCCAAGAGACCCAGTACTTC

V: TRBV9
J: TRBJ2-3
size: many
D: NA
CDR3: CASSVDQGKTQYF
DNA: TGTGCCAGCAGCGTAGATCAGGGGAAGACGCAGTATTTT

V: TRBV20-1
J: TRBJ1-2
size: NA
D: TRBD1
CDR3: CSASAPGGRLYGYTF
DNA: TGCAGTGCTAGCGCCCCAGGGGGCAGACTGTATGGCTACACCTTC

V: TRBV4-3
J: TRBJ2-2
size: many
D: TRBD1
CDR3: CASSHSRQGNTGELFF
DNA: TGCGCCAGCAGCCACTCACGACAGGGCAACACCGGGGAGCTGTTTTTT

V: TRBV12-3/TRBV12-4
J: TRBJ2-1
size: many
D: TRBD2
CDR3: CASSSSSGSSYNEQFF
DNA: TGTGCCAGCAGTTCATCTAGCGGGAGCTCCTACAATGAGCAGTTCTTC

V: TRBV4-2
J: TRBJ2-5
size: few
D: NA
CDR3: CASSQESVGAQETQYF
DNA: TGTGCCAGCAGCCAAGAGTCAGTGGGAGCCCAAGAGACCCAGTACTTC

V: TRBV7-3
J: TRBJ2-1
size: few
D: NA
CDR3: CASSAQRSSYNEQFF
DNA: TGTGCCAGCAGCGCCCAGCGGAGCTCCTACAATGAGCAGTTCTTC

V: TRBV4-3
J: TRBJ2-3
size: few
D: NA
CDR3: CASSQAGYSDTQYF
DNA: TGCGCCAGCAGCCAAGCGGGGTACTCAGATACGCAGTATTTT

V: TRBV7-2
J: TRBJ2-3
size: many
D: NA
CDR3: CASSFGADTQYF
DNA: TGTGCCAGCAGCTTTGGAGCAGATACGCAGTATTTT

V: TRBV5-5
J: TRBJ2-5
size: NA
D: TRBD2
CDR3: CASSWATSGGRETQYF
DNA: TGTGCCAGCAGCTGGGCCACTAGCGGGGGTAGAGAGACCCAGTACTTC

V: TRBV11-2
J: TRBJ2-7
size: NA
D: NA
CDR3: CASSFASQGGSYEQYF
DNA: TGTGCCAGCAGCTTTGCCTCACAGGGAGGCTCCTACGAGCAGTACTTC

V: TRBV7-3
J: TRBJ2-1
size: NA
D: NA
CDR3: CASSPSGVNNEQFF
DNA: TGTGCCAGCAGTCCTTCAGGGGTAAACAATGAGCAGTTCTTC

V: TRBV4-3
J: TRBJ2-1
size: few
D: TRBD2
CDR3: CASSQGTSGGATNEQFF
DNA: TGCGCCAGCAGCCAAGGGACTAGCGGGGGGGCCACAAATGAGCAGTTCTTC

V: TRBV12-3/TRBV12-4
J: TRBJ2-2
size: NA
D: NA
CDR3: CASRGGGAGELFF
DNA: TGTGCCAGCCGTGGAGGGGGCGCCGGGGAGCTGTTTTTT

V: TRBV15
J: TRBJ2-7
size: many
D: TRBD1
CDR3: CATSRGQGGSYEQYF
DNA: TGTGCCACCAGCAGGGGACAGGGGGGCTCCTACGAGCAGTACTTC

V: TRBV5-1
J: TRBJ2-3
size: once
D: TRBD1
CDR3: CASCQDRVGDTQYF
DNA: TGCGCCAGCTGCCAGGACAGGGTCGGAGATACGCAGTATTTT

V: TRBV10-3
J: TRBJ1-1
size: NA
D: NA
CDR3: CAISEDGPNTEAFF
DNA: TGTGCCATCAGTGAAGACGGGCCGAACACTGAAGCTTTCTTT

V: TRBV20-1
J: TRBJ2-5
size: few
D: NA
CDR3: CSAIGYGNQETQYF
DNA: TGCAGTGCAATCGGTTACGGGAACCAAGAGACCCAGTACTTC

V: TRBV4-3
J: TRBJ2-7
size: NA
D: NA
CDR3: CASSQDLTRSYEQYF
DNA: TGCGCCAGCAGCCAAGATCTTACCCGCTCCTACGAGCAGTACTTC

V: TRBV5-1
J: TRBJ2-5
size: NA
D: TRBD2
CDR3: CASSSYRTSGGPQETQYF
DNA: TGCGCCAGCAGCTCCTACAGGACTAGCGGGGGGCCTCAAGAGACCCAGTACTTC

V: TRBV20-1
J: TRBJ2-3
size: NA
D: NA
CDR3: CSAREGDSTDTQYF
DNA: TGCAGTGCTAGAGAGGGGGATAGCACAGATACGCAGTATTTT

V: TRBV7-2
J: TRBJ2-7
size: NA
D: TRBD2
CDR3: CASSTLAGSYEQYF
DNA: TGTGCCAGCAGCACACTAGCGGGATCCTACGAGCAGTACTTC

V: TRBV5-1
J: TRBJ2-5
size: few
D: NA
CDR3: CASTLGQETQYF
DNA: TGCGCCAGCACTCTAGGGCAAGAGACCCAGTACTTC

V: TRBV6-1
J: TRBJ1-1
size: NA
D: NA
CDR3: CASGEDLRTEAFF
DNA: TGTGCCAGCGGAGAGGACCTGAGGACTGAAGCTTTCTTT

V: TRBV4-1
J: TRBJ1-2
size: many
D: TRBD1
CDR3: CASSHERQGRRSSYGYTF
DNA: TGCGCCAGCAGCCATGAGCGACAGGGGAGGAGAAGTAGCTATGGCTACACCTTC

V: TRBV7-2
J: TRBJ1-6
size: few
D: NA
CDR3: CASSLQGRTSPLHF
DNA: TGTGCCAGCAGCTTACAGGGGCGTACTTCACCCCTCCACTTT

V: TRBV20-1
J: TRBJ2-7
size: NA
D: TRBD2
CDR3: CCARDAGTSGMSGEQYF
DNA: TGCTGTGCTAGAGACGCCGGGACTAGCGGGATGTCTGGCGAGCAGTACTTC

V: TRBV2
J: TRBJ2-3
size: NA
D: TRBD2
CDR3: CASSDSGGTDTQYF
DNA: TGTGCCAGCAGTGATAGCGGGGGTACAGATACGCAGTATTTT

V: TRBV27
J: TRBJ1-5
size: NA
D: NA
CDR3: CASSLRDGYGWPQHF
DNA: TGTGCCAGCAGTTTAAGGGACGGCTATGGGTGGCCCCAGCATTTT

V: TRBV4-3
J: TRBJ2-2
size: NA
D: NA
CDR3: CASSQDKALGAWTTGELFF
DNA: TGCGCCAGCAGCCAAGATAAGGCGTTGGGGGCCTGGACCACCGGGGAGCTGTTTTTT